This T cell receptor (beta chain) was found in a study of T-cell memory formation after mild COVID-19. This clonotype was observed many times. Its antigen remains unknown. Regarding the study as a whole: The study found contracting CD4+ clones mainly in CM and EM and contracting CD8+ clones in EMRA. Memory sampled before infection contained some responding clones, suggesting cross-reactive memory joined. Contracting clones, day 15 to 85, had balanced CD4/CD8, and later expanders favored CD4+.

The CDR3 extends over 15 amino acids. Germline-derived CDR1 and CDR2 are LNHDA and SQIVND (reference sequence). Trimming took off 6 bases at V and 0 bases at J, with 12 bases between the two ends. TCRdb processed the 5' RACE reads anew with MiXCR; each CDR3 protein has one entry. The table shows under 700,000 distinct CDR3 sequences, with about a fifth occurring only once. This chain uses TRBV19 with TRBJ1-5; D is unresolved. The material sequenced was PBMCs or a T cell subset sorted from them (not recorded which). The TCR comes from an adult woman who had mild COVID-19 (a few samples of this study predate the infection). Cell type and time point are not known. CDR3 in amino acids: CASRNIRDSNQPQHF. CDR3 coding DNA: TGTGCCAGTAGGAATATAAGGGATAGCAATCAGCCCCAGCATTTT.